These 3 T cell receptor beta chains originate from one sample sequenced in a study of regulatory T cells in long-lasting Graves disease. Time point reported: newly diagnosed GD, antithyroid drugs for less than 3 months. The TCR library was prepared using RNA isolated from PBMCs. CDR3-region Arm-PCR and iRepertoire HTBI primers produced the TCR beta libraries. Each CDR3 protein is one row after TCRdb ran MiXCR on the multiplex PCR reads. Altogether under 800,000 distinct CDR3 sequences are present, around 17% being singletons, with the ten largest covering 18%. The data also belong to a second study, concerning T cells in Graves' hyperthyroidism and ophthalmopathy.

The input for sequencing was peripheral blood mononuclear cells (PBMCs), taken at new diagnosis, from a patient treated with antithyroid drugs. The receptors shown here come from a woman aged 25-40 years with Graves disease.

On this clonotype itself: Germline and junction disagree at one end, which may indicate a read error. This chain uses TRBV28 with TRBJ2-7; D remains unclear. This CDR3 comprises 13 residues. Per germline, CDR1 MDHEN and CDR2 SYDVKM. The CDR3 DNA reads TGTGCCAGTAGCCCACCAACTACCTACGAGCGGTACTTC. Protein: CASSPPTTYERYF.

The chain combines TRBV19 with TRBJ2-2; 9 nucleotides agree with TRBD2. Germline assignment: CDR1 LNHDA and CDR2 SQIVND (reference sequence). This CDR3 is built from 16 residues. Trimming took 11 bases from V and 3 from J; bases not matched to a gene: 13. CDR3 sequence reads: CASRDGAGGDTGELFF. The CDR3 DNA follows: TGTGCCTCGAGGGATGGGGCGGGAGGGGACACCGGGGAGCTGTTTTTT.

V is TRBV28 and J is TRBJ1-5; no clear D gene. The CDR3 contains 13 residues. Germline loops: CDR1 MDHEN, CDR2 SYDVKM. The V end was cut by 3 bases, the J end by 11 bases, with 14 bases between. CDR3 nucleotide sequence: TGTGCCAGCAGTTTGATTCAGACCATAACCCAGCATTTT. It is translated as CASSLIQTITQHF.